A single sample is the source of the 21 T cell receptor beta chains below, sequenced in a study of CD8+CD57+ T cells in acquired aplastic anemia. Using genomic DNA as the template, TCR beta VDJ and CDR3 profiling was carried out. TCRdb fed the reads into MiXCR, producing one record per CDR3 protein. The sample lists 190,000 or so distinct CDR3 sequences, over 55% occurring once. Sequencing was performed on sorted CD4+, CD8+, or CD8+CD57+ T cells (not recorded which) from PBMCs. The receptor set was obtained from a human donor in good health.

The chain uses TRBV15 and TRBJ1-2; 9 bases match TRBD1. The V and J ends lost 5 bases and 8 bases, in that order; junction bases with no gene match: 6. The germline CDR1 and CDR2 sequences are LNHNV and YYDKDF (reference sequence). The CDR3 extends over 13 amino acids. The CDR3 nucleotides are TGTGCCACCAGCCTCGGTACAGGGGGCGGCTACACCTTC. Amino acids: CATSLGTGGGYTF.

This clonotype occurred many times. Written as DNA, the CDR3 is TGTGCCACCGAGGGCTACAATGAGCAGTTCTTC. Translation: CATEGYNEQFF. The chain joins TRBV24-1 to TRBJ2-1; perhaps TRBD2 as D (5 bases). CDR3 length: 11 residues. Trimming left V 9 bases short and J 3 bases short, with 5 bases between. Germline CDR1 KGHDR, CDR2 SFDVKD.

The V gene is TRBV25-1, the J gene TRBJ1-3; 7 bases are shared with TRBD1. The CDR3 runs 15 residues. Germline values: CDR1 MGHDK, CDR2 SYGVNS. Germline trimming cut 4 bases from V and 0 bases from J; bases unmatched to any gene: 3. CDR3 amino acids: CASSVAGGSGNTIYF. CDR3 in DNA: TGTGCCAGCAGTGTGGCAGGGGGCTCTGGAAACACCATATATTTT.

V and J are TRBV10-3 and TRBJ2-7; TRBD1 or TRBD2 may be the D gene (5 bases each). The CDR3 covers 13 residues. V shed 9 bases and J shed 0 bases, with 12 bases lying between them. Germline CDR1 and CDR2: ENHRY and SYGVKD. This chain's CDR3 is CAISRDGSYEQYF. CDR3 sequence (DNA): TGTGCCATATCCAGGGACGGCTCCTACGAGCAGTACTTC.

This clonotype was recorded a few times. The chain uses TRBV11-2 and TRBJ1-1; no clear D gene. The CDR3 loop spans 13 amino acids. The germline V and J ends were trimmed by 5 bases and 1 base, with 8 bases remaining between them. Germline CDR1 is SGHAT and CDR2 is FQNNGV. The CDR3 nucleotides read TGTGCCAGCAGCCTATACCGGAACACTGAAGCTTTCTTT. Its translation: CASSLYRNTEAFF. The entire variable domain, with the rest obtained from reference TRBV11-2 and TRBJ1-1, is as follows: EAGVAQSPRYKIIEKRQSVAFWCNPISGHATLYWYQQILGQGPKLLIQFQNNGVVDDSQLPKDRFSAERLKGVDSTLKIQPAKLEDSAVYLCASSLYRNTEAFFGQGTRLTVV.

This clonotype was picked up a small number of times. DNA of the CDR3: TGTGCCAGCAGCTTAGACGCATACAGGCATGAAAAACTGTTTTTT. Its protein is CASSLDAYRHEKLFF. This chain uses TRBV7-9 with TRBJ1-4; a possible D gene is TRBD1 (5 bases). Per germline, CDR1 SEHNR and CDR2 FQNEAQ (reference sequence). The ends were cut back, 1 base at V and 6 bases at J, with 12 bases in the middle. The CDR3 runs to 15 residues. The full variable domain, its missing parts supplied by reference TRBV7-9 and TRBJ1-4, is DTGVSQNPRHKITKRGQNVTFRCDPISEHNRLYWYRQTLGQGPEFLTYFQNEAQLEKSRLLSDRFSAERPKGSFSTLEIQRTEQGDSAMYLCASSLDAYRHEKLFFGSGTQLSVL.

The V and J genes are TRBV10-3 and TRBJ2-2, with a weak D call TRBD2 (6 bases). The germline gives CDR1 ENHRY, CDR2 SYGVKD. Trimming cost V 4 bases and J 7 bases, with 16 bases left between them. The CDR3 is made up of 15 amino acids. The CDR3 region is CAISGLLRGGGELFF. Here the CDR3 DNA reads TGTGCCATCAGTGGACTTCTAAGGGGAGGCGGGGAGCTGTTTTTT.

Details on this clonotype: This sequence may be a read error, since a much larger clone differs from it by one base. The CDR3 nucleotides are TGCAGTGCAGCCGGGACTAGCGGGAATGAAATCTGCAATGTGCAGTTCTTC. This sequence encodes CSAAGTSGNEICNVQFF. The V gene is TRBV20-1, the J gene TRBJ2-1, with 13 bases lining up with TRBD2. Germline loops: CDR1 DFQATT, CDR2 SNEGSKA (reference sequence). The CDR3 length is 17 residues.

The V gene is TRBV7-9, the J gene TRBJ2-7; 11 bases agree with TRBD2. CDR1 is SEHNR, CDR2 FQNEAQ, per germline (reference sequence). The V segment lost 5 bases and the J segment 4 bases; nucleotides outside the gene matches: 7. The length of the CDR3 is 15 residues. The CDR3 coding sequence is TGTGCCAGCAGCCTGCGACTAGCGGGACCTTACGAGCAGTACTTC. It translates to CASSLRLAGPYEQYF.

This clonotype was counted a few times. The chain couples TRBV11-2 to TRBJ1-2; 8 nucleotides agree with TRBD1. The CDR3 has 15 residues. Trimming removed 6 bases from V and 4 bases from J; junction bases left unmatched: 10. Germline V gene sequence: CDR1 SGHAT, CDR2 FQNNGV. Here the CDR3 reads CASSLGRGRLYGYTF. The CDR3 DNA follows: TGTGCCAGCAGTCTAGGCAGGGGGCGTCTCTATGGCTACACCTTC.

Only a few counts were recorded for this clonotype. The chain links TRBV7-2 to TRBJ2-2, with 7 bases that match TRBD2. This CDR3 comprises 14 residues. Trimming took 3 bases from V and 5 from J; bases not matched to a gene: 3. From germline, CDR1 is SGHTA and CDR2 FQGNSA. DNA for the CDR3: TGTGCCAGCAGCTTTCAGGGAGGGACCGGGGAGCTGTTTTTT. It encodes CASSFQGGTGELFF.

About this clonotype itself: The junction departs from germline at one end; a sequencing error may be responsible. The chain couples TRBV20-1 to TRBJ1-6; no clear D gene. There are 13 residues in the CDR3. CDR1 is DFQATT, CDR2 SNEGSKA, per germline (reference sequence). CDR3 protein: CSAKDKEHSPLHF. CDR3 nucleotide sequence: TGCAGTGCTAAAGACAAAGAACATTCGCCCCTCCACTTT.

The chain links TRBV29-1 to TRBJ1-4; TRBD1 aligns across 11 bases. This CDR3 contains 12 residues. Germline V gives CDR1 SQVTM, CDR2 ANQGSEA. V gave up 6 bases and J gave up 10 bases; unmatched junction bases: 4. The CDR3 nucleotides are TGCAGCGTAGGACAGGGGGCGGGAAAACTGTTTTTT. Its protein product is CSVGQGAGKLFF.

The CDR3: CASSMSGTGNEQFF. CDR3 coding DNA: TGTGCCAGCAGCATGTCCGGGACAGGGAATGAGCAGTTCTTC. The J gene is TRBJ2-1, the V gene TRBV7-3, with 9 bases that match TRBD1. Germline lookup yields CDR1 SGHTA and CDR2 FQGTGA. The CDR3 covers 14 residues. V dropped 5 bases and J dropped 7; count of bases not matched to a gene: 6. Filled out from reference TRBV7-3 and TRBJ2-1, the complete variable domain reads GAGVSQTPSNKVTEKGKYVELRCDPISGHTALYWYRQSLGQGPEFLIYFQGTGAADDSGLPNDRFFAVRPEGSVSTLKIQRTERGDSAVYLCASSMSGTGNEQFFGPGTRLTVL.

V and J are TRBV2 and TRBJ2-3; D perhaps matches TRBD1 (6 bases). V was pared by 8 bases and J by 4 bases, with 22 bases between. The CDR3 loop spans 16 amino acids. Per the germline V gene, CDR1 is SNHLY and CDR2 is FYNNEI. CDR3 DNA sequence: TGTGCCAGCCTTTTAAGGCCCAGGGGTTTGTCAGATACGCAGTATTTT. Its translation: CASLLRPRGLSDTQYF.

The rearrangement links TRBV5-6 to TRBJ1-6; D is perhaps TRBD1 (5 bases). The germline V gene has CDR1 SGHDT and CDR2 YYEEEE. This CDR3 has 15 residues. V gave up 4 bases and J gave up 13 bases, with 21 bases separating them. This CDR3 is CASSPQGSSNQPLHF. DNA of the CDR3: TGTGCCAGCAGCCCCCAGGGTTCTAGCAATCAGCCCCTCCACTTT.

This sequence joins TRBV10-3 and TRBJ1-5, with 7 positions matching TRBD1. Germline loops: CDR1 ENHRY, CDR2 SYGVKD. V lost 6 bases to trimming and J lost 3 bases; unmatched junction nucleotides: 2. The CDR3 loop spans 13 amino acids. The chain's CDR3 is CAIRGTANQPQHF. CDR3 bases: TGTGCCATCAGGGGGACAGCCAATCAGCCCCAGCATTTT.

The chain couples TRBV10-2 to TRBJ2-5; 7 nucleotides match TRBD2. V trimming: 7 bases; J trimming: 1 base; junction bases outside the gene matches: 3. Germline V gene lookup returns CDR1 WSHSY and CDR2 SAAADI. The CDR3 totals 13 residues. The CDR3, as DNA: TGCGCCAGCACTGGACTAGTCCAAGAGACCCAGTACTTC. Its protein is CASTGLVQETQYF.

This clonotype was seen just once. The rearrangement joins TRBV7-6 to TRBJ2-1; 9 nucleotides line up with TRBD1. J was trimmed by 10 bases and V by 2 bases; bases with no gene match: 9. Germline assignment: CDR1 SGHVS and CDR2 FNYEAQ. CDR3 length: 15 amino acids. In DNA, the CDR3 is TGTGCCAGCAGCTTACCCGGGACAGGGACCGGGGAGCAGTTCTTC. Its translation: CASSLPGTGTGEQFF.

The chain combines TRBV6-1 with TRBJ2-7; 7 bases agree with TRBD2. This CDR3 has 15 amino acids. Germline assignment: CDR1 MNHNS and CDR2 SASEGT. With V trimmed by 1 base and J by 0 bases, 3 bases remained unmatched. Here the CDR3 DNA reads TGTGCCAGCAGTGAAGACGGCGGGAGCTCCTACGAGCAGTACTTC. This codes for CASSEDGGSSYEQYF.

The table lists this clonotype with many counts. The chain recombines TRBV6-6 with TRBJ1-1; 8 bases align to TRBD1. Trimming removed 5 bases from V and 3 bases from J; junction bases left unmatched: 5. Germline-derived CDR1 and CDR2 are MNHNY and SVGAGI (reference sequence). The CDR3 is 14 residues long. In DNA form, the CDR3 reads TGTGCCAGCAGTCAGGGGGCGGGAGACACTGAAGCTTTCTTT. It is translated as CASSQGAGDTEAFF.